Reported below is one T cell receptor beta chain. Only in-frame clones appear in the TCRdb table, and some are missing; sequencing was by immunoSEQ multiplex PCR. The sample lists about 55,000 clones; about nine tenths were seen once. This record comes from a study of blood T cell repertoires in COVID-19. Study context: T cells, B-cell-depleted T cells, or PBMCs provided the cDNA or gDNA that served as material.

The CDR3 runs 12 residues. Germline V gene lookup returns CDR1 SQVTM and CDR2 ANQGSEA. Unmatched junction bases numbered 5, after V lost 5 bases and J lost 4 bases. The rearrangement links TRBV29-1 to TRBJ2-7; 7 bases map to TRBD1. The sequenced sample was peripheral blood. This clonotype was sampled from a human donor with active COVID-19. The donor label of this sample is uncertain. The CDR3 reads CSVTGDRYEQYF. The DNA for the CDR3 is TGCAGCGTTACAGGGGATAGGTACGAGCAGTACTTC.